This TCR beta chain came from a study of early T cells in non-severe SARS-CoV-2 infection. At the level of the study: Sequencing of unsorted whole blood was done on bulk RNA, leaving chains unpaired. Findings and caveats of the study: Private and CD4 specificities were missed by VDJdb matching, skewed to anti-spike CD8.

This clonotype was observed at least ten times. As yet, its antigen is unknown. Molecules of cDNA were individually given unique molecular identifiers that were attached to them. MiXCR, applied by TCRdb to the 5' RACE reads, yields one record per CDR3 protein. The table includes around 76,000 distinct CDR3 sequences, 9% to 15% detected once. Sequencing was performed on whole blood. This TCR was sampled from an adult who was a healthcare worker with PCR-confirmed SARS-CoV-2 infection or an uninfected control (not recorded which).

In DNA form, the CDR3 reads TGTGCCAGCAGTGGGACAGGGGCTAATTACGAGCAGTACTTC. It encodes CASSGTGANYEQYF. This chain joins TRBV27 and TRBJ2-7; 10 bases are a match to TRBD1. Unmatched junction bases numbered 5, after V lost 5 bases and J lost 4 bases. Germline V gene data show CDR1 as MNHEY and CDR2 as SMNVEV (reference sequence). CDR3 size: 14 residues.